Listed below are T cell receptor beta chains from one sample, sequenced in a study of T cell repertoires in cytomegalovirus infection. TCRdb re-derived calls from the reads in MiXCR, one entry per CDR3 protein. Of roughly 500,000 distinct CDR3 sequences in the sample, 10% to 12% were seen once. Material for sequencing was PBMCs. The receptors stem from a human donor in good health (CMV status not recorded). Some clones in this sample may be carry-over from other donors' samples. CDR3s include the opening cysteine and the closing phenylalanine or tryptophan. Fields, in order: clone size, D gene, J gene, V gene, CDR3 protein, CDR3 DNA. The D gene is left open where the match is weak. Clone size is shown for a subset of rows, as once, few, many or a class of expanded clone.

size: many
D: -
J: TRBJ2-4
V: TRBV14
CDR3: CASSPLGRGENIQYF
DNA: TGTGCCAGCAGCCCCCTTGGCAGGGGGGAAAACATTCAGTACTTC

size: -
D: -
J: TRBJ2-1
V: TRBV5-5
CDR3: CASSLQGLYNEQFF
DNA: TGTGCCAGCAGCTTGCAGGGGCTCTACAATGAGCAGTTCTTC

size: many
D: TRBD2
J: TRBJ2-2
V: TRBV27
CDR3: CASSLELAGVTTGELFF
DNA: TGTGCCAGCAGTCTAGAGCTAGCGGGGGTGACCACCGGGGAGCTGTTTTTT

size: -
D: TRBD2
J: TRBJ2-3
V: TRBV28
CDR3: CASSSGLAWRSKVTDTQYF
DNA: TGTGCCAGCAGCTCTGGACTAGCGTGGCGTTCGAAGGTCACAGATACGCAGTATTTT

size: many
D: -
J: TRBJ2-7
V: TRBV10-3
CDR3: CAISPGSESEEQYF
DNA: TGTGCCATCAGTCCGGGATCCGAATCGGAAGAGCAGTACTTC

size: many
D: -
J: TRBJ2-5
V: TRBV7-9
CDR3: CASSDIRGRFQETQYF
DNA: TGTGCCAGCAGCGATATCCGGGGGAGGTTCCAAGAGACCCAGTACTTC

size: -
D: TRBD2
J: TRBJ2-5
V: TRBV20-1
CDR3: CSAPRLAGVSPQETQYF
DNA: TGCAGTGCTCCAAGACTAGCGGGAGTCAGCCCCCAAGAGACCCAGTACTTC

size: many
D: TRBD2
J: TRBJ2-5
V: TRBV7-8
CDR3: CASSLGDRAGAWETQYF
DNA: TGTGCCAGCAGCTTAGGGGATCGGGCGGGAGCTTGGGAGACCCAGTACTTC

size: few
D: -
J: TRBJ2-1
V: TRBV2
CDR3: CATLGRASWFF
DNA: TGTGCCACCTTGGGCAGGGCGAGCTGGTTCTTC

size: -
D: TRBD1
J: TRBJ1-1
V: TRBV10-3
CDR3: CAISEGARGAEAFF
DNA: TGTGCCATCAGTGAGGGTGCCAGGGGGGCTGAAGCTTTCTTT

size: many
D: -
J: TRBJ1-2
V: TRBV19
CDR3: CASSAPDGSNYGYTF
DNA: TGTGCCAGTAGTGCCCCGGACGGTTCTAACTATGGCTACACCTTC

size: many
D: -
J: TRBJ2-1
V: TRBV20-1
CDR3: CSARDPMGSSYNEQFF
DNA: TGCAGTGCTAGAGATCCAATGGGGAGCTCCTACAATGAGCAGTTCTTC

size: many
D: TRBD1
J: TRBJ2-7
V: TRBV7-3
CDR3: CASSLKGTGYEQYF
DNA: TGTGCCAGCAGCTTAAAAGGGACAGGGTACGAGCAGTACTTC

size: few
D: -
J: TRBJ2-1
V: TRBV20-1
CDR3: CSAGQHNEQFF
DNA: TGCAGTGCTGGGCAGCACAATGAGCAGTTCTTC

size: -
D: -
J: TRBJ1-3
V: TRBV3-1
CDR3: CASSRAGGAGNTIYF
DNA: TGTGCCAGCAGCCGGGCAGGAGGGGCTGGAAACACCATATATTTT

size: many
D: -
J: TRBJ2-1
V: TRBV28
CDR3: CASSLLLGSENNEQFF
DNA: TGTGCCAGCAGTTTATTGCTGGGTTCGGAGAACAATGAGCAGTTCTTC

size: -
D: TRBD2
J: TRBJ2-2
V: TRBV29-1
CDR3: CSVGGSYTGELFF
DNA: TGCAGCGTTGGCGGGAGCTACACCGGGGAGCTGTTTTTT

size: few
D: TRBD2
J: TRBJ2-1
V: TRBV10-3
CDR3: CAISESRGELASSYNEQFF
DNA: TGTGCCATCAGTGAGTCGCGGGGGGAGCTCGCGAGCTCCTACAATGAGCAGTTCTTC

size: few
D: TRBD1
J: TRBJ2-4
V: TRBV10-3
CDR3: CAISAADRDIQYF
DNA: TGTGCCATCAGTGCGGCGGACAGGGACATTCAGTACTTC

size: -
D: -
J: TRBJ2-2
V: TRBV2
CDR3: CARTDPTGELFF
DNA: TGTGCCAGAACTGACCCTACCGGGGAGCTGTTTTTT

size: -
D: TRBD2
J: TRBJ2-1
V: TRBV15
CDR3: CATSRSFSGRSYNEQFF
DNA: TGTGCCACCAGCAGAAGCTTTAGCGGGAGGTCTTACAATGAGCAGTTCTTC

size: -
D: -
J: TRBJ1-4
V: TRBV11-3
CDR3: CASSLSHGIGEKLFF
DNA: TGTGCCAGCAGCTTAAGCCACGGCATAGGTGAAAAACTGTTTTTT

size: -
D: -
J: TRBJ1-2
V: TRBV3-1
CDR3: CASSQEGGSYGYTF
DNA: TGTGCCAGCAGCCAAGAAGGGGGGAGCTATGGCTACACCTTC

size: many
D: -
J: TRBJ2-7
V: TRBV7-2
CDR3: CASSFAGTDYEQYF
DNA: TGTGCCAGCAGCTTTGCCGGGACGGACTACGAGCAGTACTTC

size: many
D: TRBD1
J: TRBJ2-3
V: TRBV11-2
CDR3: CASSFGQGYLADTQYF
DNA: TGTGCCAGCAGCTTCGGACAGGGTTATTTGGCAGATACGCAGTATTTT

size: many
D: TRBD2
J: TRBJ2-3
V: TRBV7-2
CDR3: CASSLRASGRVGTDTQYF
DNA: TGTGCCAGCAGCTTAAGGGCTAGCGGGAGGGTGGGCACAGATACGCAGTATTTT

size: few
D: -
J: TRBJ1-1
V: TRBV6-5
CDR3: CASSYPEGGTEAFF
DNA: TGTGCCAGCAGTTACCCCGAAGGGGGGACTGAAGCTTTCTTT

size: -
D: -
J: TRBJ2-7
V: TRBV7-9
CDR3: CASSPNLDSYPYEQYF
DNA: TGTGCCAGCAGCCCCAACCTGGACAGTTACCCCTACGAGCAGTACTTC

size: many
D: -
J: TRBJ2-1
V: TRBV11-2
CDR3: CASSLGPANEQFF
DNA: TGTGCCAGCAGCTTAGGGCCAGCAAATGAGCAGTTCTTC

size: many
D: TRBD1
J: TRBJ2-2
V: TRBV5-1
CDR3: CASRSGQGATGELFF
DNA: TGCGCCAGCAGATCCGGACAGGGGGCCACCGGGGAGCTGTTTTTT

size: many
D: -
J: TRBJ2-1
V: TRBV7-3
CDR3: CASSGGTHNEQFF
DNA: TGTGCCAGCAGCGGCGGCACCCACAATGAGCAGTTCTTC

size: many
D: -
J: TRBJ1-4
V: TRBV7-8
CDR3: CASRATEGTNEKLFF
DNA: TGTGCCAGCAGAGCGACAGAGGGCACTAATGAAAAACTGTTTTTT

size: many
D: TRBD2
J: TRBJ2-7
V: TRBV19
CDR3: CASSPRGTSFSYEQYF
DNA: TGTGCCAGTAGTCCCCGCGGGACTAGTTTTTCCTACGAGCAGTACTTC